The 12 T cell receptor beta chains in this list originate from one sample, sequenced in a study of CD8+ T cells in alopecia areata. Reverse transcribed after extraction, RNA yielded cDNA as the sequencing template. Sequenced by immunoSEQ multiplex PCR; TCRdb stores in-frame clones only, minus some. The table has some 95,000 clones, around 44% seen once. The sequenced sample was CD4+ T cells sorted from blood. These receptors all come from a human donor with alopecia areata.

V and J are TRBV15 and TRBJ2-3; TRBD1 matches at 10 bases. The germline CDR1 and CDR2 sequences are LNHNV and YYDKDF (reference sequence). The CDR3 length is 14 residues. V lost 5 bases, J lost 5 bases, and 4 bases stayed unmatched. The chain's CDR3 is CATSSDRGRDTQYF. The CDR3, as DNA: TGTGCCACCAGCTCAGACAGGGGGCGAGATACGCAGTATTTT. Together with reference TRBV15 and TRBJ2-3, the CDR3 gives the full variable domain: DAMVIQNPRYQVTQFGKPVTLSCSQTLNHNVMYWYQQKSSQAPKLLFHYYDKDFNNEADTPDNFQSRRPNTSFCFLDIRSPGLGDTAMYLCATSSDRGRDTQYFGPGTRLTVL.

Notes on this clone: The identical CDR3 is also encoded by other nucleotide sequences in the sample. V and J are TRBV28 and TRBJ2-2; no definite D call. Germline CDR1 and CDR2: MDHEN and SYDVKM. The CDR3 loop spans 14 amino acids. The V end was cut by 4 bases, the J end by 1 base, with 7 bases between. CDR3 protein: CASSSPGNTGELFF. The CDR3 nucleotides are TGTGCCAGCAGTTCCCCGGGGAACACCGGGGAGCTGTTTTTT.

This clone was observed a few times. This chain connects TRBV29-1 to TRBJ2-1; D unclear. The length of the CDR3 is 13 residues. The V and J ends lost 2 bases and 4 bases respectively, with 9 bases between them. Germline V CDR1 and CDR2: SQVTM, ANQGSEA. The CDR3 protein is CSVELTAYNEQFF. In DNA form, the CDR3 reads TGCAGCGTTGAATTAACAGCGTACAATGAGCAGTTCTTC.

The chain combines TRBV7-2 with TRBJ2-7, with D perhaps TRBD1 or TRBD2 (5 bases each). CDR3 length: 15 residues. Looked up from germline, CDR1 is SGHTA and CDR2 is FQGNSA. Trimming stripped 7 bases from V and 3 bases from J, with 19 bases between. The CDR3 loop reads CASTKRGAGDYEQYF. CDR3 bases: TGTGCCAGCACCAAGAGGGGCGCGGGCGACTACGAGCAGTACTTC.

The chain combines TRBV2 with TRBJ1-2, with no clear D. V was pared by 4 bases and J by 4 bases, with 10 bases between. The CDR3 covers 13 residues. CDR1 is SNHLY and CDR2 is FYNNEI in the germline V gene. In DNA form, the CDR3 reads TGTGCCAGCAGTGTCTTTGCCCCCTATGGCTACACCTTC. Translated: CASSVFAPYGYTF. The complete variable domain, with remaining parts taken from reference TRBV2 and TRBJ1-2, reads EPEVTQTPSHQVTQMGQEVILRCVPISNHLYFYWYRQILGQKVEFLVSFYNNEISEKSEIFDDQFSVERPDGSNFTLKIRSTKLEDSAMYFCASSVFAPYGYTFGSGTRLTVV.

The J gene is TRBJ1-2, the V gene TRBV28; D not resolved. The V and J ends lost 3 bases and 8 bases respectively, with 10 bases between them. Per germline, CDR1 MDHEN and CDR2 SYDVKM. This CDR3 has 12 residues. The CDR3 spells CASSLLERGYTF. Here the CDR3 DNA reads TGTGCCAGCAGTTTGCTTGAGAGGGGCTACACCTTC.

The chain joins TRBV28 to TRBJ2-4; the D gene could be TRBD1 or TRBD2 (6 bases each). This CDR3 region has 14 residues. The V end was cut by 6 bases, the J end by 7 bases, with 16 bases between. Germline CDR1 and CDR2: MDHEN and SYDVKM. CDR3 residues: CASSSPDSGNIQYF. DNA of the CDR3: TGTGCCAGCAGCTCTCCGGACAGCGGGAACATTCAGTACTTC.

This clone showed up just a few times. J is TRBJ1-4 and V is TRBV29-1; no reliable D call. Deletions cut 4 bases from V and 1 base from J, with 4 bases between. CDR1 is SQVTM and CDR2 is ANQGSEA in the germline V gene. CDR3 length equals 12 residues. The CDR3 nucleotides are TGCAGCGTTGTCAGAACTAATGAAAAACTGTTTTTT. Translated: CSVVRTNEKLFF.

This clone was observed a handful of times. Other nucleotide sequences from this sample produce the same CDR3. V is TRBV30 and J is TRBJ2-7, with unresolved D. Per the germline V gene, CDR1 is GTSNPN and CDR2 is SVGIG (reference sequence). The CDR3 contains 11 residues. With 2 bases removed from V and 2 bases from J, the gap between germline ends came to 4 bases. CDR3 region: CAWSRAYEQYF. The CDR3 region has the DNA TGTGCCTGGAGTAGGGCCTACGAGCAGTACTTC.

The chain carries TRBV30 and TRBJ2-1; possibly TRBD2 for D (7 bases). The V end lost 2 bases, the J end lost 5 bases, and 13 bases lay between the germline ends. The CDR3 runs 14 residues. Germline V gene lookup returns CDR1 GTSNPN and CDR2 SVGIG (reference sequence). The CDR3 nucleotides read TGTGCCTGGAGTTGGCCGGGGGGCCACAATGAGCAGTTCTTC. Translating gives CAWSWPGGHNEQFF.

The chain combines TRBV29-1 with TRBJ2-5, with D possibly TRBD2 on 5 matching bases. The V end was cut by 4 bases, the J end by 2 bases, with 17 bases between. Germline V gene lookup returns CDR1 SQVTM and CDR2 ANQGSEA. The CDR3 totals 15 residues. CDR3 sequence: CSVVGRARPQETQYF. The CDR3 DNA reads as TGCAGCGTTGTAGGGCGGGCGAGGCCACAAGAGACCCAGTACTTC.

This clone turned up a few times. J is TRBJ2-7 and V is TRBV15; D gene unclear. Germline loops: CDR1 LNHNV, CDR2 YYDKDF (reference sequence). This CDR3 comprises 14 residues. Trimming stripped 0 bases from V and 4 bases from J, with 10 bases between. The CDR3 DNA sequence: TGTGCCACCAGCAGAGACCTATCCCTGTACGAGCAGTACTTC. It specifies CATSRDLSLYEQYF.